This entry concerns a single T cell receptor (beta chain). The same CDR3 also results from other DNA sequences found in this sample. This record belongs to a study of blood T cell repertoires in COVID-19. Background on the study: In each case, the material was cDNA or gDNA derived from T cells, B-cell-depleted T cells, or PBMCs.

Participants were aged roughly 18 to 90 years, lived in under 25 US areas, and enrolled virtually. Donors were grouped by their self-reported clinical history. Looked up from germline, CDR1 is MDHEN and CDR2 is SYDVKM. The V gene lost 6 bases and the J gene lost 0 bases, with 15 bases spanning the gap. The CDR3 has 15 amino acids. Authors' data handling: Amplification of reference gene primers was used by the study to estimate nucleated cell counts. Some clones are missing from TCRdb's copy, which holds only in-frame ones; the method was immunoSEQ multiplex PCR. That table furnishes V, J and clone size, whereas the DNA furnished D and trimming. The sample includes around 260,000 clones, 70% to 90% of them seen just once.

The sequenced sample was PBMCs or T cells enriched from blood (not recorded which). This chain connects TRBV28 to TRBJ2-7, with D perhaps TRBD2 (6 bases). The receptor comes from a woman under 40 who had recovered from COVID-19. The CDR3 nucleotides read TGTGCCAGCAGCGGTCGGGACTTCATCTCCTACGAGCAGTACTTC. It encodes CASSGRDFISYEQYF.